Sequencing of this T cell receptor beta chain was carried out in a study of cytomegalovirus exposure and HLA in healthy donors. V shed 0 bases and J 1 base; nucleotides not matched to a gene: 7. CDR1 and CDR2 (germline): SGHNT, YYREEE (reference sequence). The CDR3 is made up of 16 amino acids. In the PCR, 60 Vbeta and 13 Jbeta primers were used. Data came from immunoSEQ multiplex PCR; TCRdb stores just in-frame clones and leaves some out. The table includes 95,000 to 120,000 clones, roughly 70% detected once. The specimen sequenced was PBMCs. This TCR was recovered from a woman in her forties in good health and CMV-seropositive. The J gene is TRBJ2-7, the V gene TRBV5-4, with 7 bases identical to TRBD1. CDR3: CASSLGAGGVSYEQYF. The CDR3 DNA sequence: TGTGCCAGCAGCTTGGGGGCAGGGGGTGTTTCCTACGAGCAGTACTTC.